The sequence of this T cell receptor beta chain was determined in a study of regulatory T cells in long-lasting Graves disease. The germline V gene encodes CDR1 WSHSY and CDR2 SAAADI. This CDR3 is 15 amino acids long. The V segment lost 5 bases and the J segment 3 bases; nucleotides outside the gene matches: 6. Relying on iRepertoire HTBI primers and Arm-PCR of CDR3 regions, the team built TCR beta libraries. A single record per CDR3 protein comes from TCRdb applying MiXCR to the multiplex PCR reads. There are 450,000 to 600,000 distinct CDR3 sequences in the sample; around 15% occur only once, and over 9% lies in the top ten. Time point described: newly diagnosed GD, antithyroid drugs for less than 3 months. The TCR library was made from RNA extracted from PBMCs. A few counts support this clonotype. The sample also formed part of further work on T cells in Graves' hyperthyroidism and ophthalmopathy.

The sample was peripheral blood mononuclear cells (PBMCs), taken at new diagnosis, from a patient treated with antithyroid drugs. This TCR was recovered from a man aged 35-49 years with Graves disease. The chain links TRBV10-2 to TRBJ1-5; the match to TRBD1 covers 8 bases. The CDR3, as DNA: TGCGCCAGCAGTCCTAGACAGGGGAACAATCAGCCCCAGCATTTT. Amino acids: CASSPRQGNNQPQHF.